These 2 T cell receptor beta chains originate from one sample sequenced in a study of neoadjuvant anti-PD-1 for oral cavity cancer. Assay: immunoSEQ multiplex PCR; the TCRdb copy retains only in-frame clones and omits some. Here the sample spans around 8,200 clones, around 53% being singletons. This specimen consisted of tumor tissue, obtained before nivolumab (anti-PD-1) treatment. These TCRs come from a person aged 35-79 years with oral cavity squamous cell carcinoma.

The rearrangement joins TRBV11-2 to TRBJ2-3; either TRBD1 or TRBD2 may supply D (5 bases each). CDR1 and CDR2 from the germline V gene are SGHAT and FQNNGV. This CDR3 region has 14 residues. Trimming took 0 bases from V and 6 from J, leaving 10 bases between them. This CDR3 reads CASSLEGPQDTQYF. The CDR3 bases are TGTGCCAGCAGCTTAGAGGGACCCCAGGATACGCAGTATTTT.

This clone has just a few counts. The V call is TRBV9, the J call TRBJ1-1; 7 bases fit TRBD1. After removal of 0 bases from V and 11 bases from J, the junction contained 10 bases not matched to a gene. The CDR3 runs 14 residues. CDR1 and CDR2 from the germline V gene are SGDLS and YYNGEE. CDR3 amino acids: CASSVGAGNRGAFF. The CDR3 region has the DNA TGTGCCAGCAGCGTAGGGGCAGGGAACAGGGGTGCTTTCTTT.